Below, 20 T cell receptor beta chains from the same sample are listed, as sequenced in a study of human T cells and chemical hapten exposure (dated by TCRdb to 2020 to 2023). Library preparation used RACE. Instrument used: NextSeq 500. TCRdb cleaned the public reads at Q25 with fastp, built clones with MiXCR and kept in-frame beta chains. Each entry is one CDR3 protein sequence, shown with its most common DNA and genes. Present in this sample are roughly 110,000 distinct CDR3 sequences, approximately 12% of which were seen just once. The top ten clonotypes cover about 1.6% of the sample. Read against the paper, the sample's time point label means: pre-sensitization, week 0. In the paper's terms, the treatment or condition label means: therapeutic diphenylcyclopropenone sensitization with weekly scalp DPC. The sequencing here drew on whole blood, taken in connection with sensitization to the hapten diphenylcyclopropenone (DPC). All receptors derive from a woman aged 50 to 60 with alopecia areata. Some clones in this sample may be carry-over from other donors' samples.

This clonotype was recorded at least ten times. The chain recombines TRBV27 with TRBJ2-7, with TRBD1 matching 12 bases. V trimming: 3 bases; J trimming: 0 bases; junction bases outside the gene matches: 12. The germline CDR1 and CDR2 sequences are MNHEY and SMNVEV (reference sequence). CDR3 length: 19 residues. CDR3 nucleotide sequence: TGTGCCAGCAGTTTGGGACCCGGGACAGGGGGCGGCAGCTCCTACGAGCAGTACTTC. As protein: CASSLGPGTGGGSSYEQYF.

This clonotype occurred many times. CDR3 loop: CASSPRDFDGYTF. In DNA form, the CDR3 reads TGCGCCAGCAGCCCCCGGGACTTTGATGGCTACACCTTC. V usage is TRBV5-1 and J usage is TRBJ1-2, with D maybe TRBD1 (5 bases). Trimming shortened V by 4 bases and J by 6 bases, and 13 bases separated the two germline ends. This CDR3 region has 13 residues. From germline, CDR1 is SGHRS and CDR2 YFSETQ.

This clonotype showed up many times. The rearrangement links TRBV7-9 to TRBJ2-3; D is unresolved. CDR1 is SEHNR, CDR2 FQNEAQ, per germline (reference sequence). Trimming took off 6 bases at V and 5 bases at J, with 9 bases between the two ends. CDR3 length: 12 residues. CDR3 in DNA: TGTGCCAGCAGGATTCTAGAAGATACGCAGTATTTT. Its protein is CASRILEDTQYF.

This clonotype was found a few times. V gene TRBV3-1 combines with J gene TRBJ2-7; D is tentatively TRBD1 or TRBD2 (6 bases each). In germline, CDR1 is LGHDT, CDR2 YNNKEL (reference sequence). V lost 1 base to trimming and J lost 7 bases, with 17 bases between them. The CDR3 runs 15 residues. The CDR3 coding sequence is TGTGCCAGCAGCCAAGGGGGGGCCGCAGCCCGGGAGCAGTACTTC. This encodes CASSQGGAAAREQYF.

The chain has TRBV28 and TRBJ2-7; D not certain. The CDR3 is 17 amino acids. Germline V gene sequence: CDR1 MDHEN, CDR2 SYDVKM. Trimming cost V 2 bases and J 0 bases, with 17 bases left between them. The CDR3 nucleotides are TGTGCCAGCAGTTTACGCTCCGGCGCTCCTTACTCCTACGAGCAGTACTTC. This sequence encodes CASSLRSGAPYSYEQYF.

The V call is TRBV28, the J call TRBJ1-3; D gene unclear. There are 12 residues in the CDR3. Germline CDR1 MDHEN, CDR2 SYDVKM. V dropped 6 bases and J dropped 4 bases, with 7 bases sitting between them. The CDR3 nucleotides are TGTGCCAGCAGGGAACAGGGAAACACCATATATTTT. Translated: CASREQGNTIYF.

The chain uses TRBV2 and TRBJ2-3, with unresolved D. Per germline, CDR1 SNHLY and CDR2 FYNNEI. The CDR3 length is 15 residues. Trimming cost V 0 bases and J 2 bases, with 9 bases left between them. The DNA for the CDR3 is TGTGCCAGCAGTGAAGCCCTACACTTCACAGATACGCAGTATTTT. Translating gives CASSEALHFTDTQYF.

The chain couples TRBV6-5 to TRBJ2-7, with TRBD1 identical over 9 bases. The CDR3 contains 14 residues. The junction had 6 bases not matched to a gene; V was cut back by 6 bases and J by 3 bases. In germline, CDR1 is MNHEY, CDR2 SVGAGI. The CDR3 DNA follows: TGTGCCAGCAGCCTGGACAGGGGTAACTACGAGCAGTACTTC. This sequence encodes CASSLDRGNYEQYF.

The chain couples TRBV4-1 to TRBJ1-1; D might be TRBD1 (5 bases). This CDR3 spans 14 amino acids. The V end was cut by 5 bases, the J end by 6 bases, with 16 bases between. Germline-derived CDR1 and CDR2 are MGHRA and YSYEKL. The CDR3 nucleotides are TGCGCCAGCAGCGGGGCCAGGGATCAAGCTGAAGCTTTCTTT. Protein sequence: CASSGARDQAEAFF.

The chain combines TRBV20-1 with TRBJ2-2; the D is unclear. The CDR3 totals 15 residues. Trimming stripped 1 base from V and 5 bases from J, with 14 bases between. In germline, CDR1 is DFQATT, CDR2 SNEGSKA (reference sequence). The CDR3 spells CSARGRRFYTGELFF. The CDR3 nucleotides are TGCAGTGCTAGAGGGCGCCGGTTCTATACCGGGGAGCTGTTTTTT.

This clonotype was counted at least ten times. V usage is TRBV18 and J usage is TRBJ1-1, with D hard to call. The V end was cut by 3 bases, the J end by 2 bases, with 7 bases between. Germline CDR1 reads KGHSH; CDR2 reads LQKENI. This CDR3 contains 13 residues. The DNA of the CDR3 is TGTGCCAGCTCACCTACTACAAACACTGAAGCTTTCTTT. This codes for CASSPTTNTEAFF.

V gene TRBV7-9 combines with J gene TRBJ1-1; the match to TRBD1 covers 7 bases. V dropped 5 bases and J dropped 2; count of bases not matched to a gene: 5. This CDR3 contains 14 residues. Germline assignment: CDR1 SEHNR and CDR2 FQNEAQ (reference sequence). CDR3 sequence (DNA): TGTGCCAGCAGCCCAGACAGGGATAACACTGAAGCTTTCTTT. It encodes CASSPDRDNTEAFF. Full variable domain (missing parts from reference TRBV7-9 and TRBJ1-1): DTGVSQNPRHKITKRGQNVTFRCDPISEHNRLYWYRQTLGQGPEFLTYFQNEAQLEKSRLLSDRFSAERPKGSFSTLEIQRTEQGDSAMYLCASSPDRDNTEAFFGQGTRLTVV.

This chain links TRBV29-1 with TRBJ2-7; TRBD1 matches at 7 bases. Germline assignment: CDR1 SQVTM and CDR2 ANQGSEA. This CDR3 contains 13 residues. V shed 7 bases, J shed 5 bases, and the junction held 11 bases outside the gene matches. CDR3 residues: CSAVKQGNDEQYF. In nucleotides, the CDR3 is TGCAGCGCTGTTAAACAGGGGAACGACGAGCAGTACTTC.

This clonotype was counted between two and nine times. V is TRBV6-5 and J is TRBJ2-4; 10 nucleotides align to TRBD2. Germline V CDR1 and CDR2: MNHEY, SVGAGI. J lost 3 bases, V lost 6 bases, and 5 bases had no gene match. The CDR3 length is 15 residues. The CDR3 sequence: CASRDIAGGKNIQYF. CDR3 nucleotide sequence: TGTGCCAGCAGAGATATAGCGGGAGGCAAAAACATTCAGTACTTC.

The rearrangement joins TRBV2 to TRBJ1-1; no clear D. Germline-derived CDR1 and CDR2 are SNHLY and FYNNEI. V was pared by 8 bases and J by 4 bases, with 11 bases between. This CDR3 region has 12 residues. For the CDR3, the DNA is TGTGCCAGCTCTCCCGGGGTCACTGAAGCTTTCTTT. Translating gives CASSPGVTEAFF.

The V and J genes are TRBV6-2 or TRBV6-3 and TRBJ1-2; D is uncertain. Trimming shortened V by 6 bases and J by 3 bases, and 8 bases separated the two germline ends. The CDR3 extends over 12 amino acids. In germline, CDR1 is MNHEY, CDR2 SVGEGT. The CDR3: CASSPADYGYTF. CDR3 DNA sequence: TGTGCCAGCAGCCCAGCAGACTATGGCTACACCTTC.

The table lists this clonotype with many counts. The chain recombines TRBV5-1 with TRBJ1-5, with D perhaps matching TRBD1 (6 bases). Trimming took off 4 bases at V and 5 bases at J, with 13 bases between the two ends. There are 14 residues in the CDR3. CDR1 is SGHRS, CDR2 YFSETQ, per germline. The CDR3 here is CASSGRPGDQPQHF. In DNA form, the CDR3 reads TGCGCCAGCAGCGGACGGCCAGGGGATCAGCCCCAGCATTTT.

The table lists this clonotype with many counts. The chain couples TRBV18 to TRBJ1-6, with 7 bases lining up with TRBD1. CDR3 length: 15 residues. V lost 0 bases to trimming and J lost 10 bases; unmatched junction nucleotides: 6. The germline V gene has CDR1 KGHSH and CDR2 LQKENI. Written as DNA, the CDR3 is TGTGCCAGCTCACCACCACAGGGGTCGGGCTCACCCCTCCACTTT. It codes for CASSPPQGSGSPLHF. The full variable domain, with the rest looked up from reference TRBV18 and TRBJ1-6, is NAGVMQNPRHLVRRRGQEARLRCSPMKGHSHVYWYRQLPEEGLKFMVYLQKENIIDESGMPKERFSAEFPKEGPSILRIQQVVRGDSAAYFCASSPPQGSGSPLHFGNGTRLTVT.

This clonotype turned up a few times. This chain connects TRBV28 to TRBJ2-7; D could derive from TRBD1 or TRBD2 (6 bases each). Trimming removed 3 bases at V and 12 bases at J, with 12 bases between. Germline V lookup: CDR1 MDHEN, CDR2 SYDVKM. The CDR3 runs to 11 residues. The CDR3 loop reads CASSLGGRWYF. The CDR3 nucleotides are TGTGCCAGCAGTTTGGGGGGCCGCTGGTACTTC.

The rearrangement links TRBV28 to TRBJ2-7, with D perhaps matching TRBD2 (7 bases). V lost 5 bases and J 7 bases, leaving 12 bases between the germline ends. Germline loops: CDR1 MDHEN, CDR2 SYDVKM. This CDR3 spans 12 amino acids. DNA of the CDR3: TGTGCCAGCAGTACAGGGACTAATGAGCAGTACTTC. Amino acids: CASSTGTNEQYF.